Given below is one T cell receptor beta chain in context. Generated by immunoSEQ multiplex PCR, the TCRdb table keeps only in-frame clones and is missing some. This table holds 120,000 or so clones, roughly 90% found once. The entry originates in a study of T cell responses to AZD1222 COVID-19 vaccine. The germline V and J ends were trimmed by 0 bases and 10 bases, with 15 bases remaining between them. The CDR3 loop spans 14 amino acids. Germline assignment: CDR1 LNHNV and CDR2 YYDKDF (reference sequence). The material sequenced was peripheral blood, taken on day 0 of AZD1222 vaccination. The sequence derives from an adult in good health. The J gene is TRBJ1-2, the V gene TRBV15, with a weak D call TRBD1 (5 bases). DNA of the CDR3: TGTGCCACCAGCAGAGATAGGGCCGGGACCATCTACACCTTC. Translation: CATSRDRAGTIYTF.